The clone carrying this T cell receptor beta chain has at least ten counts. Its specificity is not known. The data are from a study of T cells after yellow fever vaccination. Study-wide findings and caveats: Secondary responses were weaker yet peaked faster, day 5 versus 15.

The CDR3 spans 14 residues. Looked up from germline, CDR1 is SNHLY and CDR2 is FYNNEI. Trimming shortened V by 0 bases and J by 2 bases, and 7 bases separated the two germline ends. 5'RACE template switching produced TCR cDNA carrying a universal primer site and UMIs. TCRdb reprocessed the 5' RACE reads with MiXCR, giving one entry per CDR3 protein. This sample has 95,000 to 150,000 distinct CDR3 sequences, with about 7.4% found just once. The material was CD4+ T cells sorted from PBMCs, obtained 10 to 11 days after the first yellow fever vaccination. The clonotype originates from a man between 18 and 35 years old who received the YFV17D yellow fever vaccine. This chain links TRBV2 with TRBJ2-5; D is unclear. CDR3 region: CASSEALLQETQYF. CDR3 DNA sequence: TGTGCCAGCAGTGAAGCGCTTTTGCAAGAGACCCAGTACTTC. Based on the CDR3 plus reference TRBV2 and TRBJ2-5, the full variable domain is EPEVTQTPSHQVTQMGQEVILRCVPISNHLYFYWYRQILGQKVEFLVSFYNNEISEKSEIFDDQFSVERPDGSNFTLKIRSTKLEDSAMYFCASSEALLQETQYFGPGTRLLVL.